The clone carrying this T cell receptor beta chain has a handful of counts. Its cognate antigen is unknown. The data belong to a study of molecular identifiers for immune sequencing clone quantification. Study context: Naive CD8 cell RNA, from around 20,000 or 99,000 cells, was split five ways in replicates, with four sequenced.

The trim removed 11 bases at V and 6 bases at J, leaving 12 bases unmatched. The CDR3 is 14 residues long. Germline CDR1 LNHDA, CDR2 SQIVND (reference sequence). General observations from the study: Sharing of a barcode by identical TCR molecules could cause highly expanded clone sizes to be underestimated. Clones of above 20 RNA copies carried over 99% of effector molecules; in naive cells they carried under 1%.

Via MiXCR, TCRdb re-called the PCR reads, giving one row per CDR3 protein. The data show fewer than 350,000 distinct CDR3 sequences, about a quarter seen once. The chain recombines TRBV19 with TRBJ2-7; 11 positions match TRBD2. The sequenced sample was naive CD8+ T cells from blood, with Jurkat cell RNA spiked in. The subset: FACS-sorted CD8+CD4-CCR7+CD45RA+ naive T cells. This clonotype originated in a human donor in good health. Some libraries in this study had Jurkat cell RNA spiked in. CDR3: CASKKLAGAVEQYF. DNA for the CDR3: TGTGCCTCCAAGAAACTAGCGGGAGCCGTCGAGCAGTACTTC.